The present TCR beta chain was sequenced within a study of T cells after yellow fever vaccination. Germline CDR1 MNHNS, CDR2 SASEGT. The CDR3 totals 14 residues. The V end was cut by 8 bases, the J end by 7 bases, with 18 bases between. TCRdb reprocessed the 5' RACE reads with MiXCR, giving one entry per CDR3 protein. The sample yields 200,000 to 300,000 distinct CDR3 sequences, approximately 13% seen once. Material: CD4+ T cells sorted from PBMCs, obtained 45 days after the yellow fever booster vaccination. J is TRBJ2-1 and V is TRBV6-1; a weak D match, TRBD1 (6 bases). The receptor was derived from a man aged 30-40 years who received the YFV17D yellow fever vaccine. Written as DNA, the CDR3 is TGTGCCAGCTCCACAGGGCAGTTCGGTAATGAGCAGTTCTTC. Translation: CASSTGQFGNEQFF.